The rows below give T cell receptor beta chains drawn from one sample of a study of blood T cell repertoires in COVID-19. Assay used: immunoSEQ multiplex PCR; TCRdb lists only in-frame clones, some missing. The sample contains about 100,000 clones, 85% to 90% of which appear only once. The specimen was peripheral blood. The receptors here all came from a human donor in a cohort sampled during active COVID-19. CDR3s include the opening cysteine and the closing phenylalanine or tryptophan. A D gene is named only where the DNA matches it firmly. Rows may omit the clone size; those that give it use once, few, many or a size class.

j_call: TRBJ2-5
clone_size: once
d_call: TRBD1
v_call: TRBV10-3
cdr3_aa: CAIQDRDETQYF
cdr3_nt: TGTGCCATCCAGGACAGGGACGAGACCCAGTACTTC

j_call: TRBJ2-5
clone_size: .
d_call: .
v_call: TRBV5-1
cdr3_aa: CASSLREETQYF
cdr3_nt: TGCGCCAGCAGCCTCAGGGAAGAGACCCAGTACTTC

j_call: TRBJ2-2
clone_size: .
d_call: .
v_call: TRBV3-1/TRBV3-2
cdr3_aa: CASSQGELTGELFF
cdr3_nt: TGTGCCAGCAGCCAAGGAGAGCTGACCGGGGAGCTGTTTTTT

j_call: TRBJ1-2
clone_size: once
d_call: .
v_call: TRBV27
cdr3_aa: CASSLWGRGGYTF
cdr3_nt: TGTGCCAGCTCCCTCTGGGGGCGAGGGGGCTACACCTTC

j_call: TRBJ2-7
clone_size: many
d_call: TRBD1
v_call: TRBV3-1/TRBV3-2
cdr3_aa: CASSYPSGTGSYEQYF
cdr3_nt: TGTGCCAGCAGCTACCCATCAGGGACAGGGTCCTACGAGCAGTACTTC

j_call: TRBJ2-2
clone_size: few
d_call: .
v_call: TRBV9
cdr3_aa: CASSVTDWNTGELFF
cdr3_nt: TGTGCCAGCAGCGTCACGGACTGGAACACCGGGGAGCTGTTTTTT

j_call: TRBJ2-7
clone_size: .
d_call: TRBD2
v_call: TRBV10-3
cdr3_aa: CAISVGLAGEQYF
cdr3_nt: TGTGCCATCAGTGTGGGACTAGCGGGGGAGCAGTACTTC

j_call: TRBJ2-2
clone_size: .
d_call: .
v_call: TRBV5-1
cdr3_aa: CASSFTSDTGELFF
cdr3_nt: TGCGCCAGCAGCTTTACTAGTGATACCGGGGAGCTGTTTTTT

j_call: TRBJ2-7
clone_size: .
d_call: .
v_call: TRBV19
cdr3_aa: CASSGSWGGPYEQYF
cdr3_nt: TGTGCCAGTAGTGGAAGTTGGGGGGGCCCCTACGAGCAGTACTTC

j_call: TRBJ1-5
clone_size: .
d_call: .
v_call: TRBV2
cdr3_aa: CASRVEAGNQPQHF
cdr3_nt: TGTGCCAGCCGGGTTGAGGCGGGCAATCAGCCCCAGCATTTT

j_call: TRBJ2-3
clone_size: .
d_call: TRBD1
v_call: TRBV7-9
cdr3_aa: CASSGDRVHTQYF
cdr3_nt: TGTGCCAGCAGCGGAGACAGGGTCCATACGCAGTATTTT

j_call: TRBJ1-1
clone_size: .
d_call: .
v_call: TRBV11-2
cdr3_aa: CASSNTGFRNTEAFF
cdr3_nt: TGTGCCAGCAGCAATACAGGGTTTCGGAACACTGAAGCTTTCTTT

j_call: TRBJ2-4
clone_size: .
d_call: .
v_call: TRBV5-1
cdr3_aa: CASSSDFPGHKNIQYF
cdr3_nt: TGCGCCAGCAGCTCCGACTTTCCGGGTCACAAAAACATTCAGTACTTC

j_call: TRBJ2-2
clone_size: .
d_call: TRBD1
v_call: TRBV5-8
cdr3_aa: CASSLPGTGRLGELFF
cdr3_nt: TGTGCCAGCAGCCTCCCCGGGACAGGGAGGCTCGGGGAGCTGTTTTTT

j_call: TRBJ1-2
clone_size: once
d_call: TRBD1
v_call: TRBV19
cdr3_aa: CASSGLDRIYGYTF
cdr3_nt: TGTGCCAGTAGTGGACTGGACAGGATCTATGGCTACACCTTC

j_call: TRBJ1-1
clone_size: .
d_call: TRBD1
v_call: TRBV7-8
cdr3_aa: CASSKQGASTEAFF
cdr3_nt: TGTGCCAGCAGCAAGCAGGGGGCGAGCACTGAAGCTTTCTTT

j_call: TRBJ2-5
clone_size: .
d_call: TRBD2
v_call: TRBV29-1
cdr3_aa: CSVTGLAGGTETQYF
cdr3_nt: TGCAGCGTAACCGGACTAGCGGGGGGTACGGAGACCCAGTACTTC

j_call: TRBJ1-1
clone_size: .
d_call: .
v_call: TRBV18
cdr3_aa: CASSPPAGLNTEAFF
cdr3_nt: TGTGCCAGCTCACCACCCGCCGGGTTGAACACTGAAGCTTTCTTT

j_call: TRBJ1-1
clone_size: .
d_call: TRBD1
v_call: TRBV6-1
cdr3_aa: CASSEEGDSDEDTEAFF
cdr3_nt: TGTGCCAGCAGTGAAGAGGGGGACAGCGACGAGGACACTGAAGCTTTCTTT

j_call: TRBJ2-5
clone_size: .
d_call: .
v_call: TRBV20-1
cdr3_aa: CSAERETQYF
cdr3_nt: TGCAGTGCTGAACGGGAGACCCAGTACTTC

j_call: TRBJ1-4
clone_size: once
d_call: TRBD1
v_call: TRBV5-6
cdr3_aa: CASSLRQGAVNEKLFF
cdr3_nt: TGTGCCAGCAGCTTGAGACAGGGGGCCGTTAATGAAAAACTGTTTTTT

j_call: TRBJ2-2
clone_size: .
d_call: .
v_call: TRBV6-2/TRBV6-3
cdr3_aa: CASSYSVTAGYHTGELFF
cdr3_nt: TGTGCCAGCAGTTACTCGGTTACGGCGGGGTATCACACCGGGGAGCTGTTTTTT

j_call: TRBJ1-2
clone_size: .
d_call: TRBD1
v_call: TRBV28
cdr3_aa: CASRTGVPNYGYTF
cdr3_nt: TGTGCCAGCAGGACAGGGGTTCCTAACTATGGCTACACCTTC

j_call: TRBJ2-7
clone_size: .
d_call: TRBD1
v_call: TRBV15
cdr3_aa: CATSRGVQDRVHEQYF
cdr3_nt: TGTGCCACCAGCAGAGGAGTACAGGACAGGGTTCACGAGCAGTACTTC

j_call: TRBJ1-6
clone_size: .
d_call: .
v_call: TRBV27
cdr3_aa: CASTPGYFSSIGSPLHF
cdr3_nt: TGTGCCAGCACTCCGGGGTACTTTTCTTCCATTGGTTCACCCCTCCACTTT

j_call: TRBJ2-1
clone_size: .
d_call: .
v_call: TRBV19
cdr3_aa: CASNLPGTNNEQFF
cdr3_nt: TGTGCCAGTAATCTTCCGGGGACAAACAATGAGCAGTTCTTC

j_call: TRBJ2-7
clone_size: few
d_call: .
v_call: TRBV7-8
cdr3_aa: CASSLDSTDKQYF
cdr3_nt: TGTGCCAGCAGCCTAGATTCGACGGACAAGCAGTACTTC

j_call: TRBJ2-2
clone_size: .
d_call: .
v_call: TRBV28
cdr3_aa: CASSFDGVNTGELFF
cdr3_nt: TGTGCCAGCAGTTTTGACGGAGTGAACACCGGGGAGCTGTTTTTT

j_call: TRBJ2-1
clone_size: .
d_call: TRBD2
v_call: TRBV6-5
cdr3_aa: CASSLTSGSPGEQFF
cdr3_nt: TGTGCCAGCAGCCTGACTAGCGGGAGCCCGGGGGAGCAGTTCTTC

j_call: TRBJ1-6
clone_size: .
d_call: .
v_call: TRBV7-2
cdr3_aa: CASSLWVDSNSPLHF
cdr3_nt: TGTGCCAGCAGCTTATGGGTGGACAGCAATTCACCCCTCCACTTT

j_call: TRBJ1-2
clone_size: once
d_call: .
v_call: TRBV6-2/TRBV6-3
cdr3_aa: CASSYGGALYGYTF
cdr3_nt: TGTGCCAGCAGTTACGGGGGGGCCCTCTATGGCTACACCTTC

j_call: TRBJ2-2
clone_size: .
d_call: .
v_call: TRBV7-9
cdr3_aa: CASHITGELFF
cdr3_nt: TGTGCCAGCCACATCACCGGGGAGCTGTTTTTT

j_call: TRBJ2-3
clone_size: once
d_call: .
v_call: TRBV6-6
cdr3_aa: CASSLELRHTQYF
cdr3_nt: TGTGCCAGCAGTTTAGAACTAAGGCATACGCAGTATTTT

j_call: TRBJ2-3
clone_size: .
d_call: .
v_call: TRBV29-1
cdr3_aa: CSVAHRLEADTQYF
cdr3_nt: TGCAGCGTCGCCCATAGGCTTGAGGCAGATACGCAGTATTTT

j_call: TRBJ1-3
clone_size: .
d_call: TRBD1
v_call: TRBV18
cdr3_aa: CASSPSGQGVGNTIYF
cdr3_nt: TGTGCCAGCTCACCCTCGGGACAGGGGGTCGGAAACACCATATATTTT

j_call: TRBJ1-3
clone_size: .
d_call: TRBD1
v_call: TRBV6-1
cdr3_aa: CASSEVPQGAGNTIYF
cdr3_nt: TGTGCCAGCAGTGAAGTGCCCCAGGGGGCTGGAAACACCATATATTTT

j_call: TRBJ1-2
clone_size: .
d_call: .
v_call: TRBV30
cdr3_aa: CAWSDTGLSGYTF
cdr3_nt: TGTGCCTGGAGTGACACAGGGCTGTCGGGCTACACCTTC

j_call: TRBJ1-2
clone_size: .
d_call: TRBD1
v_call: TRBV25-1
cdr3_aa: CASRGTGGYTF
cdr3_nt: TGTGCCAGCAGGGGGACAGGTGGCTACACCTTC

j_call: TRBJ1-1
clone_size: .
d_call: .
v_call: TRBV4-2
cdr3_aa: CASSQEQGRTEAFF
cdr3_nt: TGTGCCAGCAGCCAAGAACAGGGAAGAACTGAAGCTTTCTTT

j_call: TRBJ2-4
clone_size: .
d_call: .
v_call: TRBV27
cdr3_aa: CASSANRGRVAKNIQYF
cdr3_nt: TGTGCCAGCAGTGCCAACAGGGGGAGGGTGGCCAAAAACATTCAGTACTTC

j_call: TRBJ2-3
clone_size: .
d_call: TRBD2
v_call: TRBV4-3
cdr3_aa: CASSKGLAGISDTQYF
cdr3_nt: TGCGCCAGCAGCAAGGGACTAGCGGGAATCTCAGATACGCAGTATTTT

j_call: TRBJ2-7
clone_size: .
d_call: TRBD1
v_call: TRBV7-2
cdr3_aa: CASSLAGDSVYEQYF
cdr3_nt: TGTGCCAGCAGCTTAGCCGGGGACAGCGTCTACGAGCAGTACTTC

j_call: TRBJ2-1
clone_size: .
d_call: TRBD1
v_call: TRBV10-3
cdr3_aa: CAISTGTGYYNEQFF
cdr3_nt: TGTGCCATCAGCACCGGGACAGGGTACTACAATGAGCAGTTCTTC

j_call: TRBJ2-5
clone_size: .
d_call: TRBD1
v_call: TRBV5-1
cdr3_aa: CASSLETGGMLVETQYF
cdr3_nt: TGCGCCAGCAGCTTGGAGACAGGGGGAATGTTAGTAGAGACCCAGTACTTC

j_call: TRBJ2-1
clone_size: once
d_call: TRBD1
v_call: TRBV28
cdr3_aa: CASTTGGNYNEQFF
cdr3_nt: TGTGCCAGCACGACAGGGGGGAACTACAATGAGCAGTTCTTC

j_call: TRBJ2-3
clone_size: once
d_call: TRBD1
v_call: TRBV12-5
cdr3_aa: CASGLGLQGDTQYF
cdr3_nt: TGTGCTAGTGGTTTGGGACTACAGGGGGATACGCAGTATTTT

j_call: TRBJ2-1
clone_size: .
d_call: TRBD1
v_call: TRBV29-1
cdr3_aa: CSVEEGFTGGSYNEQFF
cdr3_nt: TGCAGCGTTGAAGAGGGTTTCACAGGGGGCTCCTACAATGAGCAGTTCTTC

j_call: TRBJ2-5
clone_size: .
d_call: TRBD2
v_call: TRBV15
cdr3_aa: CATAPRGGLETQYF
cdr3_nt: TGTGCCACCGCCCCCCGGGGGGGCTTAGAGACCCAGTACTTC

j_call: TRBJ1-1
clone_size: .
d_call: .
v_call: TRBV10-3
cdr3_aa: CAIRVQNMNTEAFF
cdr3_nt: TGTGCCATCAGGGTACAGAATATGAACACTGAAGCTTTCTTT

j_call: TRBJ2-5
clone_size: once
d_call: TRBD1
v_call: TRBV7-2
cdr3_aa: CASSSTGLETQYF
cdr3_nt: TGTGCCAGCAGCTCGACAGGGCTTGAGACCCAGTACTTC

j_call: TRBJ2-5
clone_size: .
d_call: .
v_call: TRBV6-5
cdr3_aa: CASRRGETQYF
cdr3_nt: TGTGCCAGCAGGCGGGGAGAGACCCAGTACTTC

j_call: TRBJ2-7
clone_size: .
d_call: .
v_call: TRBV28
cdr3_aa: CASSKPPTAFYEQYF
cdr3_nt: TGTGCCAGCAGCAAACCGCCCACAGCTTTCTACGAGCAGTACTTC

j_call: TRBJ2-2
clone_size: .
d_call: TRBD2
v_call: TRBV5-1
cdr3_aa: CASSFNILDGGASGELFF
cdr3_nt: TGCGCCAGCAGCTTTAATATCCTCGACGGGGGGGCCTCCGGGGAGCTGTTTTTT